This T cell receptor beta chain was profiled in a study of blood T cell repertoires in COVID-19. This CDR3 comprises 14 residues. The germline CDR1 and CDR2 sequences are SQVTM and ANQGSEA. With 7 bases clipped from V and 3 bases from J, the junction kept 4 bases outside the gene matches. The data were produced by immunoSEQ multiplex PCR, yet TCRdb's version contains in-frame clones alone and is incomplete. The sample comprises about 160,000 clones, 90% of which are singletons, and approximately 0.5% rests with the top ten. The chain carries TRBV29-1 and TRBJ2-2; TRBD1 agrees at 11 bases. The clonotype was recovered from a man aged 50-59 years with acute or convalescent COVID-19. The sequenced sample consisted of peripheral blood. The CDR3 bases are TGCAGCGCTGGACAGGGGGCTTACACCGGGGAGCTGTTTTTT. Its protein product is CSAGQGAYTGELFF.